This T cell receptor (beta chain) was identified in a study of PD-1 blockade in classical Hodgkin lymphoma. Every patient was affected by relapse after autologous stem cell transplantation, while exposure to brentuximab vedotin was not uniform. Germline lookup yields CDR1 MGHRA and CDR2 YSYEKL. This CDR3 has 14 residues. The V end was cut by 1 base, the J end by 4 bases, with 8 bases between. TCRdb's table, derived via immunoSEQ multiplex PCR, lists solely in-frame clones and lacks some. Found here are some 84,000 clones, over 90% of them singletons; the top ten hold around 2.4%. The sample in question was peripheral blood mononuclear cells (PBMCs), obtained before the second cycle of nivolumab. V usage is TRBV4-1 and J usage is TRBJ1-3; D is ambiguous. The receptor was isolated from a human donor with classical Hodgkin lymphoma. The CDR3 bases are TGCGCCAGCAGCCAAGGGCTAAGAGGAAACACCATATATTTT. It is translated as CASSQGLRGNTIYF.